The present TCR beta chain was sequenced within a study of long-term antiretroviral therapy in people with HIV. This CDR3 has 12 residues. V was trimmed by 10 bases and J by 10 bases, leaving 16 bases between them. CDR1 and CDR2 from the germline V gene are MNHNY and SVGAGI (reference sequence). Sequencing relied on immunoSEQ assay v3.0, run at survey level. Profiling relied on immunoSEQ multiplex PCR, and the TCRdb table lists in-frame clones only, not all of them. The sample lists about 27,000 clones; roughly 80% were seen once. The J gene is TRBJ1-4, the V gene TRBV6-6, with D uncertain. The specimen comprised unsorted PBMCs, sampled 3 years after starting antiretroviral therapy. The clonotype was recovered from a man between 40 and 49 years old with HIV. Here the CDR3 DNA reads TGTGCCACCTTCGGCGGACGAGGAAAACTGTTTTTT. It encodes CATFGGRGKLFF.